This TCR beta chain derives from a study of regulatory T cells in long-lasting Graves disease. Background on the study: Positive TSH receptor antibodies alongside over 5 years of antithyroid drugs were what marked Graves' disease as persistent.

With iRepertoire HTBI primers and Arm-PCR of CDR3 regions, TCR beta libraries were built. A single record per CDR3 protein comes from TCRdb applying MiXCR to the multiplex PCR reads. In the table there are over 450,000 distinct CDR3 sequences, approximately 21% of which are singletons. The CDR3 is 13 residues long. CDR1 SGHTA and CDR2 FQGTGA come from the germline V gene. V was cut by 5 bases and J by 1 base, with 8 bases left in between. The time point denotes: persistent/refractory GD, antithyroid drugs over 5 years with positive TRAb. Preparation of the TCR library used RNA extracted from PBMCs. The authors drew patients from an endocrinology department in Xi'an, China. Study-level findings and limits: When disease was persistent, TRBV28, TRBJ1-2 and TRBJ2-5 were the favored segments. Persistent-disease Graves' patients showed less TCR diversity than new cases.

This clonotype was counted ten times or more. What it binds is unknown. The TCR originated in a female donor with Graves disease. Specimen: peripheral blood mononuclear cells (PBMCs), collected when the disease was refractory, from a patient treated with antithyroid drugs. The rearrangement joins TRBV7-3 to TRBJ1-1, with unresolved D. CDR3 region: CASSPDGNTEAFF. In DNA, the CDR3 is TGTGCCAGCAGCCCGGACGGGAACACTGAAGCTTTCTTT.